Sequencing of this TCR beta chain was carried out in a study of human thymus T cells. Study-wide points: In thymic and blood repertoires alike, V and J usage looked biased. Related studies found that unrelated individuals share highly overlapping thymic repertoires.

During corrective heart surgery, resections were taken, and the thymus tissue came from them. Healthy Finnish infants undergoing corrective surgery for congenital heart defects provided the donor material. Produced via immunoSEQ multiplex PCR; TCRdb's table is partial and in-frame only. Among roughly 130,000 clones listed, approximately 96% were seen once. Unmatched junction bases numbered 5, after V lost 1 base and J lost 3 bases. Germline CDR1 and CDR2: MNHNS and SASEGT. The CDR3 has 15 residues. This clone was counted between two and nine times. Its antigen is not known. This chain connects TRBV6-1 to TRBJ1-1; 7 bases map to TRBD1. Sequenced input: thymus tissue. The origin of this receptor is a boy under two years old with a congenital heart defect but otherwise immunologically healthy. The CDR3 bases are TGTGCCAGCAGTGAAGATGTAGGGGGCCACACTGAAGCTTTCTTT. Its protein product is CASSEDVGGHTEAFF.